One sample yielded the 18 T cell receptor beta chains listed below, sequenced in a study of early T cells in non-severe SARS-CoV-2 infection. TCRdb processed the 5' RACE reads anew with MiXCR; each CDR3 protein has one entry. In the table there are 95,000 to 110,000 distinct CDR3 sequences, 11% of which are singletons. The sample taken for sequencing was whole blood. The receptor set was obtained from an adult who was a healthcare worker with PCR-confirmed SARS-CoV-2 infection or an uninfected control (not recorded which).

The chain's CDR3 is CASSLDGSVYGYTF. In DNA form, the CDR3 reads TGTGCCAGCAGTTTGGACGGATCCGTCTATGGCTACACCTTC. The rearrangement uses TRBV28 and TRBJ1-2; no clear D. The CDR3 spans 14 residues. Germline assignment: CDR1 MDHEN and CDR2 SYDVKM. V lost 3 bases and J lost 4, with 12 bases in between.

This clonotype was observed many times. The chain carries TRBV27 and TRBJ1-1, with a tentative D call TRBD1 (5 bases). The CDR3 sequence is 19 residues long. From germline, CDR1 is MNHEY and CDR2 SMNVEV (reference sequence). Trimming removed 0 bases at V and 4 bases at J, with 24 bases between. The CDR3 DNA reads TGTGCCAGCAGTTTATCGGGCGCCATTACGGGCGGGGGAAGCACTGAAGCTTTCTTT. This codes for CASSLSGAITGGGSTEAFF.

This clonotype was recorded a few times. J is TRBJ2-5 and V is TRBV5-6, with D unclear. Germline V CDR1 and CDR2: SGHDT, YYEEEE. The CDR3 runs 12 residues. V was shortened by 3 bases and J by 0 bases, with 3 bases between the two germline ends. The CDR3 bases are TGTGCCAGCAGCTCCTACCAAGAGACCCAGTACTTC. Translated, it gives CASSSYQETQYF.

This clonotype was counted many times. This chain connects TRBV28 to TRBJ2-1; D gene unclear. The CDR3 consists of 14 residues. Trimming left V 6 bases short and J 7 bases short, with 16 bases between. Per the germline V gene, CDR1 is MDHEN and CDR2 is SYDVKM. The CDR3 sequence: CASRGLDDVNEQFF. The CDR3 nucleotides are TGTGCCAGCAGGGGTCTAGACGACGTGAATGAGCAGTTCTTC.

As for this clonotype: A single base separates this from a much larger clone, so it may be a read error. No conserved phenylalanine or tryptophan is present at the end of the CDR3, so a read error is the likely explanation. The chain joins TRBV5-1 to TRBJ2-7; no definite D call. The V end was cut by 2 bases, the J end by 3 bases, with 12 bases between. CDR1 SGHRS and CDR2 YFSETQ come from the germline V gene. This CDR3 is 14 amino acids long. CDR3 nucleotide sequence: TGCGCCAGCAGCTTCGAGGCAGCCCTCTACGAGCAGTACTAC. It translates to CASSFEAALYEQYY.

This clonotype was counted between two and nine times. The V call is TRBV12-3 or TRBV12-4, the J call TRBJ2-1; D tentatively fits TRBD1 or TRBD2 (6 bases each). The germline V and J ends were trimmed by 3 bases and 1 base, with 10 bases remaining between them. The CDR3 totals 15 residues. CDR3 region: CASSLRGGSYNEQFF. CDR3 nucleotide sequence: TGTGCCAGCAGTTTGAGAGGGGGGTCCTACAATGAGCAGTTCTTC.

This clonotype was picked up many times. The CDR3 loop reads CASSSLSRGHGNTIYF. The CDR3 DNA follows: TGTGCCAGCAGCTCCCTCAGCAGGGGCCACGGAAACACCATATATTTT. The V and J genes are TRBV11-2 and TRBJ1-3; D is possibly TRBD1 (6 bases). Germline CDR1 and CDR2: SGHAT and FQNNGV. V was cut by 4 bases and J by 4 bases, with 17 bases left in between. The CDR3 covers 16 residues. The variable domain in full, completed from reference TRBV11-2 and TRBJ1-3, reads EAGVAQSPRYKIIEKRQSVAFWCNPISGHATLYWYQQILGQGPKLLIQFQNNGVVDDSQLPKDRFSAERLKGVDSTLKIQPAKLEDSAVYLCASSSLSRGHGNTIYFGEGSWLTVV.

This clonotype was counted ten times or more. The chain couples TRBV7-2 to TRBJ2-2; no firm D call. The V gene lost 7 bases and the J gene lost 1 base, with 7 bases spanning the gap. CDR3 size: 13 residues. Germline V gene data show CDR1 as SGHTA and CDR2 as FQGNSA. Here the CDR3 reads CASMVGNTGELFF. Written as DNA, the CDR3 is TGTGCCAGCATGGTCGGGAACACCGGGGAGCTGTTTTTT.

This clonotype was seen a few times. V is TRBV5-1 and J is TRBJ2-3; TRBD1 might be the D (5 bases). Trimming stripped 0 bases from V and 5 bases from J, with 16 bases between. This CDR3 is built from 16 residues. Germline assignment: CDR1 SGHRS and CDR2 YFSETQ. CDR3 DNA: TGCGCCAGCAGCTTGGCGTCAAGGGGTGCGGTAGATACGCAGTATTTT. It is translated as CASSLASRGAVDTQYF. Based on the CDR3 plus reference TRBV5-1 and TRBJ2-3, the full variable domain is KAGVTQTPRYLIKTRGQQVTLSCSPISGHRSVSWYQQTPGQGLQFLFEYFSETQRNKGNFPGRFSGRQFSNSRSEMNVSTLELGDSALYLCASSLASRGAVDTQYFGPGTRLTVL.

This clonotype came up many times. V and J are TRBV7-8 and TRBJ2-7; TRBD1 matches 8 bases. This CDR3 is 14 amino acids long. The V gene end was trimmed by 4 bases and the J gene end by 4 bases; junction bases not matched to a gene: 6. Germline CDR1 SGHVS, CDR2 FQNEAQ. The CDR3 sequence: CASSSGQGEYEQYF. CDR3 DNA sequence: TGTGCCAGCAGCTCCGGACAGGGCGAGTACGAGCAGTACTTC.

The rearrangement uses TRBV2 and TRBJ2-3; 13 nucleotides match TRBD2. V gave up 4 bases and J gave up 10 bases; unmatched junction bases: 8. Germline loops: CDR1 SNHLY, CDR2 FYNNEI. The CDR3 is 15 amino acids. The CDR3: CASSGTSGSLDAQYF. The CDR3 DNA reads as TGTGCCAGCAGTGGGACTAGCGGGAGTCTCGACGCGCAGTATTTT.

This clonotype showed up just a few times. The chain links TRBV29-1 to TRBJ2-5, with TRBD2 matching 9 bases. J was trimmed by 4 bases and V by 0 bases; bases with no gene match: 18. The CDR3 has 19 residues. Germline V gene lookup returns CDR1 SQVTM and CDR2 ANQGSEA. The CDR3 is CSVEEAGGLAGEAGETQYF. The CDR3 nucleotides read TGCAGCGTTGAAGAGGCTGGGGGGTTAGCGGGAGAGGCTGGAGAGACCCAGTACTTC. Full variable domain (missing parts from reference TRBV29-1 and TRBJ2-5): SAVISQKPSRDICQRGTSLTIQCQVDSQVTMMFWYRQQPGQSLTLIATANQGSEATYESGFVIDKFPISRPNLTFSTLTVSNMSPEDSSIYLCSVEEAGGLAGEAGETQYFGPGTRLLVL.

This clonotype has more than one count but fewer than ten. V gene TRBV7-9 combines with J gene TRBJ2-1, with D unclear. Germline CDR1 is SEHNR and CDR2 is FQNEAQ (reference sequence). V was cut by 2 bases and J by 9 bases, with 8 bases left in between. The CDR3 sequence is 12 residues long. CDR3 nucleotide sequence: TGTGCCAGCAGCTTAACTGGGATTGAGCAGTTCTTC. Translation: CASSLTGIEQFF.

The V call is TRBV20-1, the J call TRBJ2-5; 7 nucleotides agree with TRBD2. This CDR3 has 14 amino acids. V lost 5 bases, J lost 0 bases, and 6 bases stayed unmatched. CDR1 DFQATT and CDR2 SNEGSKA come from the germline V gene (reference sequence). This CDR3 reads CSAGPGLNQETQYF. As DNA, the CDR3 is TGCAGTGCTGGACCGGGACTAAACCAAGAGACCCAGTACTTC.

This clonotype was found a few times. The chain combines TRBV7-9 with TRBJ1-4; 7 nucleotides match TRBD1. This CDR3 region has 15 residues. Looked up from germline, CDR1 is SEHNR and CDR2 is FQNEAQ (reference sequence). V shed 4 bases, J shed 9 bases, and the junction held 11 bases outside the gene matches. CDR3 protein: CASSSRTGRNKKLFF. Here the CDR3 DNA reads TGTGCCAGCAGCTCGCGGACAGGAAGGAATAAAAAACTGTTTTTT.

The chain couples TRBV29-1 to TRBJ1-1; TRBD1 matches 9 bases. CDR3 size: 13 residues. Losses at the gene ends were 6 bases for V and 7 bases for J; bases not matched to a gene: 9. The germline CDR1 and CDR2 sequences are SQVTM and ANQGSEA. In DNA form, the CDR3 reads TGCAGCGTACAACAGGGGGCCCAGTATGAAGCTTTCTTT. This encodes CSVQQGAQYEAFF.

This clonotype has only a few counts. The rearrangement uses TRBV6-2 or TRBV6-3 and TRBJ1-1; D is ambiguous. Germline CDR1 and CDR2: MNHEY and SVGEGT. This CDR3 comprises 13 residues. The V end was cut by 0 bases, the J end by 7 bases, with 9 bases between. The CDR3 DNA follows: TGTGCCAGCAGTTACTCGAGTATCGGTGAAGCTTTCTTT. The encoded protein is CASSYSSIGEAFF.

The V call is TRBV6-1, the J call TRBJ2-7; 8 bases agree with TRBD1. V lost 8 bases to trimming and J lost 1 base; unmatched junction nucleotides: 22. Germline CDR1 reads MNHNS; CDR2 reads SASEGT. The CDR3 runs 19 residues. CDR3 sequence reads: CASAGRTGNTVQRSYEQYF. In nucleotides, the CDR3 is TGTGCCAGCGCGGGGAGGACAGGGAATACCGTGCAAAGGTCCTACGAGCAGTACTTC.